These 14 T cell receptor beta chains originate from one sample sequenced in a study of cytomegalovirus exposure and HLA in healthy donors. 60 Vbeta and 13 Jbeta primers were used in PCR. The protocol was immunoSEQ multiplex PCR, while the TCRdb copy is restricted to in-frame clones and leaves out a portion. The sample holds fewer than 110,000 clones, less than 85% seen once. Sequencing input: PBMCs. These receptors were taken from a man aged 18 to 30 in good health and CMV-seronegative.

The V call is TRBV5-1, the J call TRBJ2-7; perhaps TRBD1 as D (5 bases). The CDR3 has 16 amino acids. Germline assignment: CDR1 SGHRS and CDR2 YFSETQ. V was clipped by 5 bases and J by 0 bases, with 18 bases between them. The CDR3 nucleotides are TGCGCCAGCAGTCGGTGGCCGGACACCCCCTCCTACGAGCAGTACTTC. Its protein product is CASSRWPDTPSYEQYF.

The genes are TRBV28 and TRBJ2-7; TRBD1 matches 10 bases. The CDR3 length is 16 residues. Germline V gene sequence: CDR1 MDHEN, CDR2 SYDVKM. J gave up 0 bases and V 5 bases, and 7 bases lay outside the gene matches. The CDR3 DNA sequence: TGTGCCAGCAGTGGATCCGGGACAGGGGTCTCCTACGAGCAGTACTTC. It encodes CASSGSGTGVSYEQYF.

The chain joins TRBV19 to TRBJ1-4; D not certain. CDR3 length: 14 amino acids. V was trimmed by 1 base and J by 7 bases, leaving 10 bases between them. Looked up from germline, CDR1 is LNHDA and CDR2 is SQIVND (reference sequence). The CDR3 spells CASSIVGGIEKLFF. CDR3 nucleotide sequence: TGTGCCAGTAGTATAGTAGGCGGGATTGAAAAACTGTTTTTT.

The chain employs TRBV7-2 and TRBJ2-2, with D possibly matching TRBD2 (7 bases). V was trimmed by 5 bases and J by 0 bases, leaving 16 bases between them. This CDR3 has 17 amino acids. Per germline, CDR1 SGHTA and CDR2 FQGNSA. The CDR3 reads CASSTKGGAANTGELFF. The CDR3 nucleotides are TGTGCCAGCAGCACCAAAGGGGGGGCAGCGAACACCGGGGAGCTGTTTTTT.

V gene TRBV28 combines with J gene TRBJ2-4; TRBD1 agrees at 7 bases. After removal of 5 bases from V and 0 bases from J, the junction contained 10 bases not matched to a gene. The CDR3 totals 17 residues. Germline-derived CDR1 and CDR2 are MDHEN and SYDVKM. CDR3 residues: CASSPTTGLIAKNIQYF. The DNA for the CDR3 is TGTGCCAGCAGTCCCACGACAGGGCTCATAGCCAAAAACATTCAGTACTTC.

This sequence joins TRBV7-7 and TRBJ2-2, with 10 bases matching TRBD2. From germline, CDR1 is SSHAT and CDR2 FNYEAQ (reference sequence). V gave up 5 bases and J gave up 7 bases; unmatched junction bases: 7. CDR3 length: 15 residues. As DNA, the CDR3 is TGTGCCAGCAGCAGAAGCGGGGGGGCCGGCGGGGAGCTGTTTTTT. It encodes CASSRSGGAGGELFF.

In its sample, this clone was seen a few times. The CDR3 region is CARSFRSSGGEYQETQYF. The CDR3 DNA sequence: TGTGCCAGAAGCTTTCGGTCTAGCGGGGGGGAGTACCAAGAGACCCAGTACTTC. V is TRBV5-3 and J is TRBJ2-5; TRBD2 matches at 12 bases. TRBV5-3 is classed as an ORF, of uncertain function. Germline trimming cut 2 bases from V and 0 bases from J; bases unmatched to any gene: 8. The CDR3 is 18 residues long.

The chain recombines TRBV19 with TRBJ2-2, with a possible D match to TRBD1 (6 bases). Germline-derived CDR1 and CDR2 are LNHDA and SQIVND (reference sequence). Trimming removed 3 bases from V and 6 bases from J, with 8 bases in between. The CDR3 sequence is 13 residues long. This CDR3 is CASSIRGSGELFF. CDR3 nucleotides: TGTGCCAGTAGTATTAGGGGGTCCGGGGAGCTGTTTTTT.

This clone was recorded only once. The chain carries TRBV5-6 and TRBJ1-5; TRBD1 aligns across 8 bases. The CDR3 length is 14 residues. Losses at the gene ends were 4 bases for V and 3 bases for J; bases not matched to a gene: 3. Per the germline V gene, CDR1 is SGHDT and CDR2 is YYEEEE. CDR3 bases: TGTGCCAGCAGCCGGACAGGGCCCAATCAGCCCCAGCATTTT. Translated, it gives CASSRTGPNQPQHF.

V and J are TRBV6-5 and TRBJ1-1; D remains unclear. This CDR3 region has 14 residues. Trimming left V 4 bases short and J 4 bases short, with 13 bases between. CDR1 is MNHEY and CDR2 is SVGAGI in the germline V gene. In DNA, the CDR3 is TGTGCCAGCAGTTTGACCCGGGTTTCCACTGAAGCTTTCTTT. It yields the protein CASSLTRVSTEAFF.

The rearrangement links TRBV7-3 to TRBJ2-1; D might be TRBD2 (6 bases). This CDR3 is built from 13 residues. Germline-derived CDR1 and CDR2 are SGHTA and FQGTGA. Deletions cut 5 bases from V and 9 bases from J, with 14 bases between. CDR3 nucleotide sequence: TGTGCCAGCAGCCGACCGGGAGAGGGTGAGCAGTTCTTC. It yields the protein CASSRPGEGEQFF.

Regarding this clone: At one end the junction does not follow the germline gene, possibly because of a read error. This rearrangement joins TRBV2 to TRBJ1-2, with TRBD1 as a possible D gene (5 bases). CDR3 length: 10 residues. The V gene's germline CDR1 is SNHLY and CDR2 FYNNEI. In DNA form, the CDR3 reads TGTGCCAAGACAGCAAATGGCTACCCCTTC. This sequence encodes CAKTANGYPF.

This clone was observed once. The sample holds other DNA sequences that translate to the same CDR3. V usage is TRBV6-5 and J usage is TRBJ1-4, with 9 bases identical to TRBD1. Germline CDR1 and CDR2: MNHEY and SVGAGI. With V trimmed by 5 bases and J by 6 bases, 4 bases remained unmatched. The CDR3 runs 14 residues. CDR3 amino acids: CASSGRTGDEKLFF. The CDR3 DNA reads TGTGCCAGCAGTGGACGGACAGGGGATGAAAAACTGTTTTTT.

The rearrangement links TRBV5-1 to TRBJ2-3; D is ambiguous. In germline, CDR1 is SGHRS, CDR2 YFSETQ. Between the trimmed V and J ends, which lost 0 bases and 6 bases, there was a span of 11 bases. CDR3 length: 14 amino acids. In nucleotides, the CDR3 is TGCGCCAGCAGCTTGGGCAGCGTCGGGGATACGCAGTATTTT. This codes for CASSLGSVGDTQYF.